The entry below gives a single T cell receptor (beta chain) sequence along with its context. The data originate from a study of blood T cell repertoires in COVID-19. Clones were sequenced by immunoSEQ multiplex PCR, and TCRdb holds only the in-frame ones, with some missing. The sample includes around 95,000 clones, 91% of them seen just once. V lost 5 bases and J lost 5; bases outside the gene matches: 6. Germline loops: CDR1 LGHDT, CDR2 YNNKEL (reference sequence). This CDR3 is built from 15 residues. Sequencing was carried out using peripheral blood. This sequence joins TRBV3-1 (or the pseudogene TRBV3-2) and TRBJ2-1; TRBD2 matches 10 bases. This sequence was found in a man aged 45-65 years with active COVID-19. The DNA of the CDR3 is TGTGCCAGCAGCGAGACTAGCGGGCCCAACAATGAGCAGTTCTTC. Translating gives CASSETSGPNNEQFF.